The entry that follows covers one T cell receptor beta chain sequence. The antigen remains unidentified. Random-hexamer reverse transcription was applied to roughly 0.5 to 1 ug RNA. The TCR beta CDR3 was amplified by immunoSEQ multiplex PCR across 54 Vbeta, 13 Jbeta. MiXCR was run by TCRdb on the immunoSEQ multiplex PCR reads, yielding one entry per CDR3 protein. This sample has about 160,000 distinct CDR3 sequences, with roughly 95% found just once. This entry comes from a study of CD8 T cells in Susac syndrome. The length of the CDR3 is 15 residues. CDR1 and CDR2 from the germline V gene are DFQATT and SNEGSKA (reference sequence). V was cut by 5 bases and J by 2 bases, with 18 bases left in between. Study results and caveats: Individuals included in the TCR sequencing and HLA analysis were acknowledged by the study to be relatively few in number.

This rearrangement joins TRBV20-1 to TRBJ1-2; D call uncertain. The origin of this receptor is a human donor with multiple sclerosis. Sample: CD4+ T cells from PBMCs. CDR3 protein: CSAAPPLARNYGYTF. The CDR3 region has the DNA TGCAGTGCTGCCCCTCCCCTGGCCCGGAACTATGGCTACACCTTC.